The rows below give T cell receptor beta chains drawn from one sample of a study of Graves' ophthalmopathy and Graves' hyperthyroidism. TCRdb processed the multiplex PCR reads anew with MiXCR; each CDR3 protein has one entry. The repertoire consists of more than 550,000 distinct CDR3 sequences, with approximately 39% occurring once and the leading ten covering more than 2.5%. The sequenced material came from peripheral blood. The receptors derive from an adult man with Graves' ophthalmopathy. CDR3s include the opening cysteine and the closing phenylalanine or tryptophan. D genes are given only for firm matches. Clone size, where shown, is once, few, many, or a class for clones that have expanded.

d_gene	abundance	v_gene	j_gene	CDR3aa	CDR3nt
TRBD2	many	TRBV9	TRBJ2-7	CASSSGTRSTEQYF	TGTGCCAGCAGCTCCGGGACTAGGAGTACCGAGCAGTACTTC
-	-	TRBV7-8	TRBJ2-7	CASELKGGQAYEQYF	TGTGCCAGCGAGCTTAAGGGGGGGCAGGCCTACGAGCAGTACTTC
TRBD2	-	TRBV7-9	TRBJ2-7	CASGLGGEASYEQYF	TGTGCCAGCGGCCTGGGGGGGGAAGCCTCCTACGAGCAGTACTTC
-	few	TRBV27	TRBJ2-5	CASSLSGQWETQYF	TGTGCCAGCAGTTTATCGGGGCAGTGGGAGACCCAGTACTTC
-	few	TRBV2	TRBJ2-7	CASSVLNEQYF	TGTGCCAGCAGTGTTCTAAACGAGCAGTACTTC
-	many	TRBV7-8	TRBJ2-7	CASSSPIRTYEQYF	TGTGCCAGCAGCTCTCCGATCAGAACCTACGAGCAGTACTTC
-	few	TRBV7-3	TRBJ2-2	CASSLARGPNTGELFF	TGTGCCAGCAGCTTGGCGCGGGGGCCGAACACCGGGGAGCTGTTTTTT
-	-	TRBV7-8	TRBJ2-6	CASSSKTGANVLTF	TGTGCCAGCAGCTCAAAGACAGGGGCCAACGTCCTGACTTTC
-	-	TRBV29-1	TRBJ2-2	CSVEGRLNTGELFF	TGCAGCGTTGAAGGACGGCTGAACACCGGGGAGCTGTTTTTT
TRBD1	many	TRBV19	TRBJ1-1	CASSPREGAMNTEAFF	TGTGCCAGTAGTCCCAGGGAGGGGGCCATGAACACTGAAGCTTTCTTT
-	many	TRBV6-5	TRBJ1-6	CASSPAGRRSPLHF	TGTGCCAGCAGCCCCGCAGGCCGTCGTTCACCCCTCCACTTT
-	-	TRBV25-1	TRBJ1-1	CAGRTTRNTEAFF	TGTGCCGGCAGGACTACTAGAAACACTGAAGCTTTCTTT
TRBD2	many	TRBV30	TRBJ2-5	CAWSPPGLAGSETQYF	TGTGCCTGGAGTCCCCCCGGACTAGCGGGGAGCGAGACCCAGTACTTC
-	-	TRBV5-1	TRBJ1-2	CASSFGRDYGYTF	TGCGCCAGCAGCTTCGGACGGGACTATGGCTACACCTTC
-	many	TRBV29-1	TRBJ1-1	CSVEWGGGEGNTEAFF	TGCAGCGTTGAATGGGGAGGAGGGGAAGGGAACACTGAAGCTTTCTTT
TRBD1	-	TRBV5-4	TRBJ1-4	CASSLDRGTSEKLFF	TGTGCCAGCAGCTTGGACAGGGGGACGAGTGAAAAACTGTTTTTT
TRBD2	many	TRBV7-2	TRBJ2-7	CASSLAAGEYEQYF	TGTGCCAGCAGCTTAGCCGCGGGGGAGTACGAGCAGTACTTC
TRBD2	few	TRBV12-3/TRBV12-4	TRBJ2-7	CASSRARGTSGRITYEQYF	TGTGCCAGCAGCAGAGCCCGCGGGACTAGCGGGAGGATCACCTACGAGCAGTACTTC
-	many	TRBV9	TRBJ1-3	CASSDRISGNTIYF	TGTGCCAGCAGCGACAGGATCTCTGGAAACACCATATATTTT
TRBD2	few	TRBV20-1	TRBJ2-2	CSASNILAGGRGTGELFF	TGCAGTGCTAGTAACATACTAGCGGGAGGGCGGGGCACCGGGGAGCTGTTTTTT
-	-	TRBV20-1	TRBJ1-1	CSARDLTGITEAFF	TGCAGTGCTAGAGATCTCACAGGGATCACTGAAGCTTTCTTT
-	once	TRBV10-3	TRBJ2-7	CASSGGGGAYEQYF	TGTGCCAGCAGTGGCGGGGGCGGCGCCTACGAGCAGTACTTC
-	many	TRBV20-1	TRBJ2-7	CSARDRAGYEQYF	TGCAGTGCTAGAGATCGTGCGGGTTACGAGCAGTACTTC
-	few	TRBV11-2	TRBJ2-7	CASSLDLGRAYEQYF	TGTGCCAGCAGCTTAGATCTGGGGAGAGCCTACGAGCAGTACTTC
-	many	TRBV5-1	TRBJ2-5	CASSSGGSQETQYF	TGCGCCAGCAGCTCTGGGGGGAGCCAAGAGACCCAGTACTTC
TRBD1	-	TRBV10-3	TRBJ2-7	CATSHRGLGDYEQYF	TGTGCCACCTCCCACAGGGGCCTAGGTGACTACGAGCAGTACTTC
-	-	TRBV7-6	TRBJ1-2	CASSLSGVGNYGYTF	TGTGCCAGCAGCTTATCGGGGGTGGGAAACTATGGCTACACCTTC
-	-	TRBV20-1	TRBJ1-2	CSARTGSSYTF	TGCAGTGCCCGAACAGGGTCGTCCTACACCTTC
-	-	TRBV5-6	TRBJ1-1	CASSLASPVTEAFF	TGTGCCAGCAGCTTGGCCAGTCCGGTGACTGAAGCTTTCTTT
-	many	TRBV12-3/TRBV12-4	TRBJ2-2	CASSLGTPKPTGELFF	TGTGCCAGCAGTCTCGGGACCCCGAAACCCACCGGGGAGCTGTTTTTT
-	-	TRBV7-2	TRBJ2-7	CASSQGSGAYEQYF	TGTGCCAGCAGCCAAGGGTCGGGAGCTTACGAGCAGTACTTC
-	many	TRBV11-2	TRBJ2-7	CASSLDLDRAYEQYF	TGTGCCAGCAGCTTAGATCTGGATCGGGCCTACGAGCAGTACTTC
-	-	TRBV6-6	TRBJ2-5	CASSCGQETQYF	TGTGCCAGCAGTTGCGGCCAAGAGACCCAGTACTTC
-	many	TRBV11-2	TRBJ1-2	CASSLDGRVAGGYTF	TGTGCCAGCAGCTTAGATGGGAGGGTCGCCGGTGGCTACACCTTC